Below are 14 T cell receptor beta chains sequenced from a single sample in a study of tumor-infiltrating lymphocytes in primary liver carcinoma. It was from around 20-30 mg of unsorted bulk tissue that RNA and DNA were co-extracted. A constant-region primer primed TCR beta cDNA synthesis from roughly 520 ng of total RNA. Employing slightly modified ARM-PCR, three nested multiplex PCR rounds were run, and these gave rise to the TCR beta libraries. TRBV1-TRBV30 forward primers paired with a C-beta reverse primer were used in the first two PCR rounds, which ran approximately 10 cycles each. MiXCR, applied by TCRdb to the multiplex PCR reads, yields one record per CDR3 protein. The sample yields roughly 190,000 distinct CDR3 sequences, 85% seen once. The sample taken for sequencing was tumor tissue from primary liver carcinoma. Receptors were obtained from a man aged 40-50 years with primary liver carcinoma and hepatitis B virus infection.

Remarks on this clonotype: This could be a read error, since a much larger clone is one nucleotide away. The CDR3 reads CASSLGQGPFDGYTF. The CDR3 coding sequence is TGTGCCAGCAGCCTCGGACAGGGGCCCTTCGATGGCTACACCTTC. V usage is TRBV7-9 and J usage is TRBJ1-2; 9 bases are shared with TRBD1. The CDR3 is 15 amino acids. The junction had 10 bases not matched to a gene; V was cut back by 5 bases and J by 6 bases. Germline V gene data show CDR1 as SEHNR and CDR2 as FQNEAQ (reference sequence).

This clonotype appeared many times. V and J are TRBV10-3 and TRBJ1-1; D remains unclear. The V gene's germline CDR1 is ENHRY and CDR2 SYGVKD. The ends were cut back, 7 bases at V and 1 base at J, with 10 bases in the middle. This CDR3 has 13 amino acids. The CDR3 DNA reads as TGTGCCATCACGAGTGGGGAGAACACTGAAGCTTTCTTT. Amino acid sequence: CAITSGENTEAFF.

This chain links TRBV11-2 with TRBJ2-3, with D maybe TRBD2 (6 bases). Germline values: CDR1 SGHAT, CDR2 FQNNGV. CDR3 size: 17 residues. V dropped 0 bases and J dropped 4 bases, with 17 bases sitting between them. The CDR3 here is CASSLDPGETCSDTQYF. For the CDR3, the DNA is TGTGCCAGCAGCTTAGACCCGGGGGAGACTTGCTCAGATACGCAGTATTTT.

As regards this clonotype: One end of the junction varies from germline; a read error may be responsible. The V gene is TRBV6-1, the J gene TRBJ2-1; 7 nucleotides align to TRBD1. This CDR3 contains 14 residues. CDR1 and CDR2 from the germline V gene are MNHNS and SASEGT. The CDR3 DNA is TGTGCCAGAAGTGAACAGGGGAATTGGGGAGAGCAGTTCTTC. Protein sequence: CARSEQGNWGEQFF.

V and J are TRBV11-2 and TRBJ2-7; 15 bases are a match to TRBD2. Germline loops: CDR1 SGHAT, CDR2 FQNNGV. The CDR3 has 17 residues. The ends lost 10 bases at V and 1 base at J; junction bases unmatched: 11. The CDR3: CANGRGLAGGWSYEQYF. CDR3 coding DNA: TGTGCCAACGGACGAGGACTAGCGGGAGGGTGGTCCTACGAGCAGTACTTC.

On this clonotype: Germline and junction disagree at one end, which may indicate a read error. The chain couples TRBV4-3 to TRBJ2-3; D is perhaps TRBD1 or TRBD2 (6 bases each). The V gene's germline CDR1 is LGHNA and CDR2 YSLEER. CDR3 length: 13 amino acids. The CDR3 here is CANSQEEGGTQYF. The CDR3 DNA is TGTGCCAACAGCCAAGAGGAGGGGGGTACGCAGTATTTT.

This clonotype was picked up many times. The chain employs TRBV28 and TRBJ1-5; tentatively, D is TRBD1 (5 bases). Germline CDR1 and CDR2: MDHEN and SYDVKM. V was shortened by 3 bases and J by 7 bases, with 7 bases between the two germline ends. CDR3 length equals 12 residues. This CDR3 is CASSLRGQPQHF. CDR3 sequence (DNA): TGTGCCAGCAGTTTGAGGGGCCAGCCCCAGCATTTT.

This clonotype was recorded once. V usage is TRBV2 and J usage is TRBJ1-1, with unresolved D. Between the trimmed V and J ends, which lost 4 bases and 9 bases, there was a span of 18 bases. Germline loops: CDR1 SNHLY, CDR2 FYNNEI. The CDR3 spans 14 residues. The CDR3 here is CASSVGSRWAQAFF. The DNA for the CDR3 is TGTGCCAGCAGTGTTGGCAGTAGGTGGGCTCAAGCTTTCTTT. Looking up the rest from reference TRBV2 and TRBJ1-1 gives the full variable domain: EPEVTQTPSHQVTQMGQEVILRCVPISNHLYFYWYRQILGQKVEFLVSFYNNEISEKSEIFDDQFSVERPDGSNFTLKIRSTKLEDSAMYFCASSVGSRWAQAFFGQGTRLTVV.

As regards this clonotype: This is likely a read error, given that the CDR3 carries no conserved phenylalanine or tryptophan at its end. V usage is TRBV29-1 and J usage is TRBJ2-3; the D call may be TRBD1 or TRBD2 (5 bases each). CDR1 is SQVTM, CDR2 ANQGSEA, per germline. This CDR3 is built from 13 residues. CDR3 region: CSVGGTHTDTQYL. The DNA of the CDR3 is TGCAGCGTTGGGGGGACCCACACAGATACACAGTATCTT.

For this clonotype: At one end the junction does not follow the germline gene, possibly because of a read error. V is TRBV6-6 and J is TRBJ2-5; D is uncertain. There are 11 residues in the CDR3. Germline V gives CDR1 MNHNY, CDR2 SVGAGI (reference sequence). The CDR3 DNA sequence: TGTGCCAGCAATCCTCAAGAGACCCTGTACTTC. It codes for CASNPQETLYF.

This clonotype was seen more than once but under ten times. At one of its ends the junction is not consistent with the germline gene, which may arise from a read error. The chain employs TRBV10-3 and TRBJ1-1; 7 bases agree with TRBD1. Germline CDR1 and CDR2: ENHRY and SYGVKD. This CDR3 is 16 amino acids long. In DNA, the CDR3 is TGTGTCATCAGGGGGAGGTCACAGGGGTTGAACACCGAAGCTTTCTTT. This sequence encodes CVIRGRSQGLNTEAFF.

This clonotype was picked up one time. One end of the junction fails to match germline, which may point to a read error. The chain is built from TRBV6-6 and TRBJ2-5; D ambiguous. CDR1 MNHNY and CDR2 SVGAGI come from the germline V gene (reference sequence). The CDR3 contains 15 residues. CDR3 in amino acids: CASSYSGIVKEIQYF. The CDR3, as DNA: TGTGCCAGCAGTTACTCGGGGATAGTCAAAGAGATCCAGTACTTC.

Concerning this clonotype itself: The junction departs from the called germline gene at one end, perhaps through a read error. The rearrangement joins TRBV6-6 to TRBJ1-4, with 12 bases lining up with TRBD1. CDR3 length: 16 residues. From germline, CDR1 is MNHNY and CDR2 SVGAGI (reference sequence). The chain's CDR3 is CASGNRDRGRGEKLLF. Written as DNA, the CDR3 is TGTGCCAGCGGTAACCGGGACAGGGGGCGAGGCGAAAAACTGTTGTTT.

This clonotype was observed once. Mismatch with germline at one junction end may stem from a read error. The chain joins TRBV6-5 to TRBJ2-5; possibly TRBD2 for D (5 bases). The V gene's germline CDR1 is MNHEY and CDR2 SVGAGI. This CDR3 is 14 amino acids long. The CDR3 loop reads CTSRRMMGRETQYF. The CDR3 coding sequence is TGTACCAGCAGACGAATGATGGGGAGAGAGACCCAGTACTTC.